A selection of T cell receptor beta chains follows, all from one sample in a study of T cells in Graves' hyperthyroidism and ophthalmopathy. Each CDR3 protein gets one entry after TCRdb re-called the multiplex PCR reads with MiXCR. The repertoire holds 350,000 to 450,000 distinct CDR3 sequences, with approximately 18% as singletons. The sample consisted of blood. Source of these receptors: a woman aged 25 to 39 with Graves' hyperthyroidism that later progressed to Graves' ophthalmopathy. The CDR3 runs from the conserved cysteine through the conserved F or W. A clone size is listed for some rows: how often the clone was seen (once, few, many), or a class if it is expanded.

clone size	V gene	CDR3 protein
NA	TRBV6-5	CASSYSPTSNTQYF
NA	TRBV5-1	CASSLETGGATQYF
NA	TRBV6-1	CASSESNRSEAFF
NA	TRBV19	CASNLVRASNQPQHF
many	TRBV12-3/TRBV12-4	CASSSTGLEAFF
NA	TRBV20-1	CSARDFGQADTQYF
many	TRBV27	CASSTTPPAGLFF
many	TRBV12-3/TRBV12-4	CASSLFDGGPSYNEQFF
many	TRBV3-1	CASSQDYGEANTEAFF
many	TRBV12-3/TRBV12-4	CASNPRLAGKNEQFF
many	TRBV6-1	CASRNRVSDTEAFF
many	TRBV2	CASSGRGLYTGELFF
few	TRBV11-2	CASSYQLKLFF
NA	TRBV29-1	CSVEGREGYEQFF
NA	TRBV27	CASSSGPGIDTQYF
many	TRBV27	CASSSNDANTEAFF
few	TRBV10-3	CAISEPQLVTNEQFF
many	TRBV19	CASRRDRPYGYTF
many	TRBV28	CASSSETDPKINEKLFF
NA	TRBV3-1	CASSQFVLGGQSSSGNTIYF
NA	TRBV5-1	CASCPGQGAKNIQYF
few	TRBV19	CASSIGAGPYEQYF
many	TRBV6-1	CASSEGSVRKLYEQYF
NA	TRBV19	CATQTGISTDTQYF
NA	TRBV5-6	CASSLYLVGLQETQYF
few	TRBV7-9	CASSFKGQGPYEQYF
NA	TRBV28	CASSLLRHRGVVGYTF
few	TRBV10-2	CASSPGQESTYEQYF
NA	TRBV19	CASSISKWDYEQYF
few	TRBV20-1	CSAREFEQGVRYF
many	TRBV25-1	CASSHAGTYEQYF
many	TRBV12-3/TRBV12-4	CASSLTRSSYNSPLHF
few	TRBV2	CASQGPNSPLHF
many	TRBV20-1	CSARPGGYNSPLHF
few	TRBV19	CASRTPNTGELFF
many	TRBV4-2	CASSQGTGAETQYF
NA	TRBV20-1	CSAIEGRRQYF
many	TRBV6-5	CASSYQGNTGELFF
many	TRBV28	CASKPTGASQETQYF
few	TRBV20-1	CSAFDGSKTSEAFF
many	TRBV29-1	CSVEDPLVAGGVGELFF
NA	TRBV5-1	CASSLADGGYNEQFF
many	TRBV5-1	CASSAMTSGNPHEQFF
NA	TRBV5-1	CASSSIPGQVEQYF
few	TRBV24-1	CATTNREGSTDTQYF
many	TRBV30	CAWSVLGIQETQYF
NA	TRBV9	CASSVVASSGNTIYF
NA	TRBV2	CASSQREIQYF
once	TRBV11-2	CASSLSLTEAFF
NA	TRBV20-1	CSARPWGGVTDTQYF
few	TRBV3-1	CASSQDGDSRKETQYF